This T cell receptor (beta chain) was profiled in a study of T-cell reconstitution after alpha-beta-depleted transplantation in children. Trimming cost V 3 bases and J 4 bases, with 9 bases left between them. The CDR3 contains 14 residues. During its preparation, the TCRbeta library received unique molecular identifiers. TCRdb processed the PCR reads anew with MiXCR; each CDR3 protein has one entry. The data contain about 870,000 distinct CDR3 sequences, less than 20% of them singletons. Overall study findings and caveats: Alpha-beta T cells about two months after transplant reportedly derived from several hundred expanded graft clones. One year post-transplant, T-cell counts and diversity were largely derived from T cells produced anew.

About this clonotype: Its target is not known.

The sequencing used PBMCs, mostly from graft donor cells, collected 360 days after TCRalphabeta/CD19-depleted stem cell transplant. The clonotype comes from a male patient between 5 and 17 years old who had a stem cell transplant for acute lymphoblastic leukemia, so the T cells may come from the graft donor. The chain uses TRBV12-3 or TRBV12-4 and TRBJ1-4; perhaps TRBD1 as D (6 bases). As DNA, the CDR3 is TGTGCCAGCAGTTTTCAGGGGAATAATGAAAAACTGTTTTTT. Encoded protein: CASSFQGNNEKLFF.